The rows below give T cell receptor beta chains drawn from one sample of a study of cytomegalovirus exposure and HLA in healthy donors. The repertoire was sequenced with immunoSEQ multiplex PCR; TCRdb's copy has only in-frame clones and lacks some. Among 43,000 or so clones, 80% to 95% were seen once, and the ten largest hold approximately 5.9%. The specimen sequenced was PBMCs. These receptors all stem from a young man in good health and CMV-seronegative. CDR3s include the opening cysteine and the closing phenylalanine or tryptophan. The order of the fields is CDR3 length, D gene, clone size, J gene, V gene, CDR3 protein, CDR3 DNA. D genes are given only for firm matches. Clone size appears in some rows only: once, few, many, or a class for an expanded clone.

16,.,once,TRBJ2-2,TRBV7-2,CASSSRRTENTGELFF,TGTGCCAGCAGCTCTCGACGGACAGAGAACACCGGGGAGCTGTTTTTT
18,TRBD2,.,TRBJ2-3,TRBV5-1,CASSSGLAGGINTDTQYF,TGCGCCAGCAGCTCGGGACTAGCGGGAGGCATAAACACAGATACGCAGTATTTT
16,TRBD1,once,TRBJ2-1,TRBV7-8,CASSWGQLSSYNEQFF,TGTGCCAGCAGTTGGGGACAGTTAAGCTCCTACAATGAGCAGTTCTTC
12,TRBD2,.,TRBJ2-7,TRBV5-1,CASSLDERERYF,TGCGCCAGCAGCTTGGATGAGCGGGAGCGGTACTTC
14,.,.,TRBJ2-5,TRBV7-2,CASSLPGQQETQYF,TGTGCCAGCAGCTTACCAGGACAGCAAGAGACCCAGTACTTC
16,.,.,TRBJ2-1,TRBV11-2,CASSFGGGPGSDEQFF,TGTGCCAGCAGCTTTGGCGGGGGCCCCGGGTCGGATGAGCAGTTCTTC
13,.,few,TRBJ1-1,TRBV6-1,CASSIPRGTEAFF,TGTGCCAGCAGTATCCCCCGGGGCACTGAAGCTTTCTTT
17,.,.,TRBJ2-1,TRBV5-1,CASSLGVGEGAYNEQFF,TGCGCCAGCAGCTTGGGTGTGGGAGAGGGCGCCTACAATGAGCAGTTCTTC
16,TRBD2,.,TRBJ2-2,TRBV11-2,CASSLTSGGITGELFF,TGTGCCAGCAGCCTAACTAGCGGGGGGATCACCGGGGAGCTGTTTTTT
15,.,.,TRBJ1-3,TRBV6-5,CASSIPGSSGNTIYF,TGTGCCAGCAGCATTCCAGGGTCCTCTGGAAACACCATATATTTT
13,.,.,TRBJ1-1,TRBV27,CASAHRGLTEAFF,TGTGCCAGCGCACATAGGGGGTTGACTGAAGCTTTCTTT
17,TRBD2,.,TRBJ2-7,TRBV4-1,CASSRGTSGDTPYEQYF,TGCGCCAGCAGCCGAGGGACTAGCGGGGACACCCCCTACGAGCAGTACTTC
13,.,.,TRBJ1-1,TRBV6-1,CASKTGGNTEAFF,TGTGCCAGTAAAACGGGGGGCAACACTGAAGCTTTCTTT
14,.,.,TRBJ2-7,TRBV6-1,CASSDPGEPYEQYF,TGTGCCAGCAGTGATCCCGGGGAACCCTACGAGCAGTACTTC
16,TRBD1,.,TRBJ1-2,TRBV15,CATSGDRDAANYGYTF,TGTGCCACCTCAGGGGACAGGGATGCCGCTAACTATGGCTACACCTTC
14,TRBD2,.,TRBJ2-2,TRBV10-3,CAISGTANTGELFF,TGTGCCATTAGCGGGACTGCGAACACCGGGGAGCTGTTTTTT
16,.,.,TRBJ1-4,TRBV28,CASSPVDSATNEKLFF,TGTGCCAGCAGTCCTGTTGACAGTGCAACTAATGAAAAACTGTTTTTT
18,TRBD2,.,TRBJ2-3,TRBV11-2,CASSHPLSKLAATDTQYF,TGTGCCAGCAGCCACCCCCTTTCGAAACTAGCGGCAACAGATACGCAGTATTTT
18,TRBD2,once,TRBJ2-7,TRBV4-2,CASSQAPGTSGRAYEQYF,TGTGCCAGCAGCCAAGCCCCGGGGACTAGCGGGAGGGCCTACGAGCAGTACTTC
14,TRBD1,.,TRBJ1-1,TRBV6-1,CASSERWDSTEAFF,TGTGCCAGCAGTGAAAGGTGGGACAGCACTGAAGCTTTCTTT
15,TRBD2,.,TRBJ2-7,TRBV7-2,CASSLEGGASYEQYF,TGTGCCAGCAGCTTAGAGGGAGGGGCCTCCTACGAGCAGTACTTC
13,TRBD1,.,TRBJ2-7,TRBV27,CASSPTGVYEQYF,TGTGCCAGCAGCCCAACAGGGGTCTACGAGCAGTACTTC
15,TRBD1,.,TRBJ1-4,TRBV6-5,CASSYSPGQDKKLFF,TGTGCCAGCAGTTACTCGCCGGGACAGGACAAAAAACTGTTTTTT
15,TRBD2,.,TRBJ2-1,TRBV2,CASSGRTSDYNEQFF,TGTGCCAGCAGTGGTCGGACTAGCGACTACAATGAGCAGTTCTTC
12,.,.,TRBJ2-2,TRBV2,CASTTNTGELFF,TGTGCCAGCACGACTAACACCGGGGAGCTGTTTTTT
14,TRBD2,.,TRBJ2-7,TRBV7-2,CASSTILAKYEQYF,TGTGCCAGCAGTACCATACTAGCGAAGTACGAGCAGTACTTC
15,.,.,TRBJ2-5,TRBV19,CASSQSPSTQETQYF,TGTGCCAGTAGTCAAAGTCCTAGCACTCAAGAGACCCAGTACTTC
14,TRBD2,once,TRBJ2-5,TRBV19,CASSGLARQETQYF,TGTGCCAGTAGTGGACTAGCGCGACAAGAGACCCAGTACTTC
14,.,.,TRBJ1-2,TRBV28,CASRPQTGIYGYTF,TGTGCCAGCAGACCTCAAACAGGGATCTATGGCTACACCTTC
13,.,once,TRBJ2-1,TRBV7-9,CASSLGGSNEQFF,TGTGCCAGCAGCTTAGGAGGGAGCAATGAGCAGTTCTTC
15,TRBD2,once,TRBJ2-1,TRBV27,CASSSGLAGYNEQFF,TGTGCCAGCAGTTCGGGACTAGCGGGATACAATGAGCAGTTCTTC
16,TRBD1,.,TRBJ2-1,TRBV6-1,CASSEGQGATWGEQFF,TGTGCCAGCAGTGAAGGTCAGGGGGCGACGTGGGGTGAGCAGTTCTTC
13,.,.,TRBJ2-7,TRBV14,CASSFQGSGEQYF,TGTGCCAGCAGCTTCCAGGGCTCCGGCGAGCAGTACTTC
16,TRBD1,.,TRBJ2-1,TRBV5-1,CASSPTGGEPYNEQFF,TGCGCCAGCAGCCCCACAGGGGGCGAACCATACAATGAGCAGTTCTTC
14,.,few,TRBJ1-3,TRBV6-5,CASTEASSGNTIYF,TGTGCCAGCACCGAGGCAAGCTCTGGAAACACCATATATTTT
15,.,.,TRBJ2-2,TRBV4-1,CASSQAAANTGELFF,TGCGCCAGCAGCCAAGCAGCGGCGAACACCGGGGAGCTGTTTTTT
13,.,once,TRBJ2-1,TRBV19,CASTRGIDNEQFF,TGTGCCAGTACTCGGGGGATAGACAATGAGCAGTTCTTC
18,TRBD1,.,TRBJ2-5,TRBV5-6,CASSLAADTGGRAETQYF,TGTGCCAGCAGCTTGGCAGCAGATACAGGGGGCAGGGCAGAGACCCAGTACTTC
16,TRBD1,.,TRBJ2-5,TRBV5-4,CASSFPGQGATETQYF,TGTGCCAGCAGTTTCCCGGGACAGGGCGCGACAGAGACCCAGTACTTC
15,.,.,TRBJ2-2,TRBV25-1,CASGSGLPNTGELFF,TGTGCCAGCGGTTCGGGACTCCCGAACACCGGGGAGCTGTTTTTT
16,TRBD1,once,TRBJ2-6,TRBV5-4,CASSNQGAPGANVLTF,TGTGCCAGCAGCAACCAGGGGGCTCCAGGGGCCAACGTCCTGACTTTC
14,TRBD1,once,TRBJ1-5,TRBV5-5,CASSSTGGNQPQHF,TGTGCCAGCAGCTCGACAGGGGGCAATCAGCCCCAGCATTTT
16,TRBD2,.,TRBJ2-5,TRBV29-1,CSVPGTGGGGWETQYF,TGCAGCGTTCCCGGGACTGGGGGCGGGGGGTGGGAGACCCAGTACTTC
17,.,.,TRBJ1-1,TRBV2,CASSYIPTLRGNTEAFF,TGTGCCAGCAGTTATATCCCAACATTAAGAGGGAACACTGAAGCTTTCTTT
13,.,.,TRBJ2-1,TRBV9,CASSIVGGNEQFF,TGTGCCAGCAGCATAGTCGGGGGAAATGAGCAGTTCTTC
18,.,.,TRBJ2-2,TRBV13,CASSGAGTRTMNTGELFF,TGTGCCAGCAGCGGGGCCGGGACACGGACGATGAACACCGGGGAGCTGTTTTTT
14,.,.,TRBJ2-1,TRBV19,CAAGERHSYNEQFF,TGTGCCGCAGGGGAGCGGCATTCCTACAATGAGCAGTTCTTC
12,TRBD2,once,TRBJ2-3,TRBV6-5,CASSSGLVTQYF,TGTGCCAGCAGTTCCGGACTAGTAACGCAGTATTTT
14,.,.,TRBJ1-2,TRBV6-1,CASIVQQDNYGYTF,TGTGCCAGCATAGTCCAACAGGACAACTATGGCTACACCTTC
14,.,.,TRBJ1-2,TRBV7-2,CASTPPGVNYGYTF,TGTGCCAGCACCCCCCCAGGGGTCAACTATGGCTACACCTTC
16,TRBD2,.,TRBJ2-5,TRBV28,CASSLWLAGLGETQYF,TGTGCCAGCAGTTTATGGCTAGCGGGTCTAGGGGAGACCCAGTACTTC
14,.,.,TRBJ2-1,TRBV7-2,CASSFSVGYNEQFF,TGTGCCAGCAGCTTTAGCGTAGGTTACAATGAGCAGTTCTTC
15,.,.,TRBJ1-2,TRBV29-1,CSVEWWAGRNYGYTF,TGCAGCGTTGAGTGGTGGGCAGGGCGCAACTATGGCTACACCTTC
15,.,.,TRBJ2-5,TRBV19,CASSIGGLIQETQYF,TGTGCCAGTAGTATCGGGGGACTGATTCAAGAGACCCAGTACTTC
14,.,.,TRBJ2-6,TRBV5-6,CASSFPQVANVLTF,TGTGCCAGCAGCTTCCCTCAGGTGGCCAACGTCCTGACTTTC
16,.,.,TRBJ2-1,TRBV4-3,CASSQEAGSVYNEQFF,TGCGCCAGCAGCCAAGAGGCGGGTAGTGTCTACAATGAGCAGTTCTTC
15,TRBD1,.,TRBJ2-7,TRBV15,CATSRDWDSAYEQYF,TGTGCCACCAGCAGAGATTGGGACAGTGCGTACGAGCAGTACTTC
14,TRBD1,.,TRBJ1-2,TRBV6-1,CASSSHRGNYGYTF,TGTGCCAGCAGTTCCCACAGGGGGAACTATGGCTACACCTTC